This T cell receptor (beta chain) was sequenced in a study of CD8 T cells in ankylosing spondylitis. Broader study findings: One TCR beta motif, made up of roughly eight highly homologous variants, appeared characteristic of ankylosing spondylitis blood. Enrichment of disease-linked clones was reportedly significant in matched ankylosing spondylitis synovial fluid. Peripheral blood samples showed relatively rare disease-linked clones, and these clones were CD8+.

To note about this clonotype: Its antigen is not identified.

Trimming removed 4 bases from V and 4 bases from J; junction bases left unmatched: 10. The CDR3 is 16 residues long. Germline V gives CDR1 SNHLY, CDR2 FYNNEI. By quantitative 5'-RACE with molecular barcodes, the TCR beta libraries were made. TCRdb analysed the 5' RACE reads with MiXCR anew, one entry per CDR3 protein. The table has 250,000 or so distinct CDR3 sequences, 18% seen once. The TCR comes from a male donor with ankylosing spondylitis or in good health (not recorded which). The rearrangement joins TRBV2 to TRBJ2-7, with 10 bases that match TRBD1. The sample taken for sequencing was blood, either unsorted or a sorted T cell fraction (not recorded which). This chain's CDR3 is CASSAPPTGGKYEQYF. In DNA form, the CDR3 reads TGTGCCAGCAGTGCCCCTCCGACAGGGGGCAAATACGAGCAGTACTTC.